This T cell receptor beta chain was captured in a study of T cell responses to AZD1222 COVID-19 vaccine (dated by TCRdb to the early 2020s). Looking at the study overall: AZD1222 recipients whose second dose came at about 4 weeks and those whose second dose came at about 12 weeks were combined into one group, since spike-specific TCR depth and breadth did not differ between the two schedules. A total of about 230 trial participants underwent TCR sequencing, of whom roughly 210 received two doses of AZD1222 and about 25 received two doses of the MenACWY control vaccine. Enrollment into the trials was organized by age into subgroups of 18-55, 56-69 and 70-plus years, and those subgroups contained about 160, 30 and 59 TCR-sequenced participants, respectively. What the study reported, not specific to this receptor: After two AZD1222 doses, spike-specific TCR breadth and depth were significantly higher than at day 0 and than in MenACWY recipients. In the small 56-69-year group, the increase in depth fell short of significance, most likely because of low power. CD4 TCRs associated with the vaccine covered the entire spike protein, and the dominant responses were in regions 160-218 and 743-854. Conclusions about previously exposed vaccinees are limited, since just six AZD1222 recipients were seropositive for SARS-CoV-2 at baseline. No day 14 peak-response samples were available, so repertoires were characterized only after the peak T cell response. Most participants were white British and females outnumbered males, and the authors suggested that clonal diversity may have been underestimated. Nearly half of unique spike-specific TCRs reportedly recognized epitopes outside regions mutated in the B.1.351 and B.1.1.7 variants.

The CDR1 and CDR2 encoded by the germline V gene (reference sequence) are LNHDA and SQIVND. V gives up 6 bases and J gives up 1 base, and the segment between their germline ends measures 6 bases. The CDR3 measures 13 amino acids from cysteine to phenylalanine. The entry retains the CDR3 DNA only, 39 bases that are in frame from base 1. The CDR3 regions of human TCRbeta chains were subjected to immunosequencing. The original methods were these. Repertoire TCRs were matched against a reference library of SARS-CoV-2-specific TCRs generated with the MIRA antigen-specificity platform. Breadth was defined as the fraction of unique TCRs that were SARS-CoV-2-associated, and depth was defined as the fraction of total T cells that were SARS-CoV-2-associated. Using the MIRA data, each spike-specific TCR was assigned both to the spike region to which the TCR was reactive and to a CD4 or CD8 class. Log10-transformed breadth and depth values were compared by one-way ANOVA with Sidak's multiple comparisons tests. TCRdb took this table from immuneACCESS and kept in-frame rearrangements with V and J called. Such tables lack part of the clones; where checked against another copy, unresolved V genes explain under half of the gap, and the rest is unexplained. Clone size and the V and J calls come from that table; the DNA yielded D and trimming. Present in this sample are about 70,000 clones, around 85% of which were seen just once. The ten largest make up about a fifth of the sample.

Details on this clone: Its antigen specificity is not known. Nothing much larger sits one base from this clone, and base qualities are not available.

In light of the paper, this sample's time point label describes: baseline before first vaccination. The vaccinee samples were drawn from two UK trials, COV001 and COV002, one of which was a single-blind randomized controlled phase 2/3 trial testing AZD1222 (ChAdOx1 nCoV-19) in healthy adults. For TCRbeta chain sequencing, PBMC samples from trial participants were taken at day 0 and at day 28 after the second dose. The origin of this receptor is an adult in good health. The source was peripheral blood, collected on day 0 of AZD1222 vaccination. The sequence joins TRBV19 to TRBJ2-2; the D segment cannot be called with confidence. The CDR3 amino acid sequence is: CASSDKNTGELFF. The DNA is as follows: TGTGCCAGTAGCGACAAGAACACCGGGGAGCTGTTTTTT.